This TCR beta chain was retrieved from a study of cytomegalovirus exposure and HLA in healthy donors. Study context: Within the Caucasian-associated ancestry cluster were 65% to 85% of the roughly 360 genotyped donors. Study findings and constraints: What TCR beta sequences reportedly achieved was accurate prediction of HLA-A and HLA-B alleles in most subjects. A later analysis showed TCR association rates differing by HLA locus, peaking at DRB1 and lowest at HLA-C.

When sampled, the donors appeared nominally healthy, though they likely had unrecorded immune exposures. PCR involved 60 Vbeta and 13 Jbeta primers. Using immunoSEQ multiplex PCR, the repertoire was profiled, and TCRdb retains in-frame clones only, with some absent. This table has around 150,000 clones, about 74% appearing once. Comments on this clone: Its antigen is as yet unknown.

Trimming stripped 0 bases from V and 1 base from J, with 12 bases between. This CDR3 region has 16 residues. Per the germline V gene, CDR1 is SGHDT and CDR2 is YYEEEE. What was sequenced was PBMCs. This sequence originates from a man aged 30 to 39 in good health and CMV-seronegative. The V and J genes are TRBV5-6 and TRBJ2-3, with a weak D call TRBD2 (6 bases). DNA for the CDR3: TGTGCCAGCAGCTTGGGCGGGGTGTGGGGCACAGATACGCAGTATTTT. Translating it yields CASSLGGVWGTDTQYF.